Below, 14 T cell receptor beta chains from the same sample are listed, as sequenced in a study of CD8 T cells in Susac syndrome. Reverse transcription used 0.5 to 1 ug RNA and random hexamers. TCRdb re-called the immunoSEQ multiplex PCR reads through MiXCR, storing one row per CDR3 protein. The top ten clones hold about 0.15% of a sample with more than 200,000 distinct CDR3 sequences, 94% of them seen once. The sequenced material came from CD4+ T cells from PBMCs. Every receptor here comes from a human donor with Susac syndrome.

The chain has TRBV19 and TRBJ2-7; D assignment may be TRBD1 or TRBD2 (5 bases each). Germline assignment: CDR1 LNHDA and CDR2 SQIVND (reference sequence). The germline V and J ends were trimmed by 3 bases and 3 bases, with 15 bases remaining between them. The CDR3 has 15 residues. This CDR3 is CASSMEAQGGYEQYF. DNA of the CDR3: TGTGCCAGTAGTATGGAGGCGCAGGGCGGCTACGAGCAGTACTTC.

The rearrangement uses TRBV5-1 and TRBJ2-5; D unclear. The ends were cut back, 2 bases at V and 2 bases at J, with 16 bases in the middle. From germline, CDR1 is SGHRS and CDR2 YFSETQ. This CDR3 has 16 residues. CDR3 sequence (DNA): TGCGCCAGCAGCTTAGCTAACCATTTATTGCAAGAGACCCAGTACTTC. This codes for CASSLANHLLQETQYF.

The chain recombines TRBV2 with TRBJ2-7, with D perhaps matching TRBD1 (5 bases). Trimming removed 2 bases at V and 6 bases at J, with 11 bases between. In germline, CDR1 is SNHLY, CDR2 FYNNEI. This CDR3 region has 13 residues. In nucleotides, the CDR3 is TGTGCCAGCAGTGAACAGGGTAACGGCGAGCAGTACTTC. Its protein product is CASSEQGNGEQYF.

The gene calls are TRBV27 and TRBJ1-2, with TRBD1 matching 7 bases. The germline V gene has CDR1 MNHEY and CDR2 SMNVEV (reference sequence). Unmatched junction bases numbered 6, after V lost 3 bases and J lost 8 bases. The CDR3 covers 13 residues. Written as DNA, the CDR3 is TGTGCCAGCAGTTTCAGGGGGTCGGTCGGCTACACCTTC. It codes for CASSFRGSVGYTF.

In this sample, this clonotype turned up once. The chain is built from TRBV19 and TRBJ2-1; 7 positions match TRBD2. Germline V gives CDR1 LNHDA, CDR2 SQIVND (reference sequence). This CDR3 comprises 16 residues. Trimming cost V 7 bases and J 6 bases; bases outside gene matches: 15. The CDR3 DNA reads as TGTGCCAGTACCTCCCTTCTAGCGGACTCCCCCAATGAGCAGTTCTTC. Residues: CASTSLLADSPNEQFF.

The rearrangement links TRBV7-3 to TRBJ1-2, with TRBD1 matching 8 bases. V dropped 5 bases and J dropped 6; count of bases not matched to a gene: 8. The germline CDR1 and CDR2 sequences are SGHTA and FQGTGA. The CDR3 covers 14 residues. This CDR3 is CASSVGRGLDGYTF. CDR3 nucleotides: TGTGCCAGCAGCGTAGGCAGGGGGCTAGATGGCTACACCTTC.

CDR3 nucleotides: TGTGCCACCCGGCGGGGCATCGCCTACGAGCAGTACTTC. Amino acids: CATRRGIAYEQYF. The V gene is TRBV6-5, the J gene TRBJ2-7, with a possible D match to TRBD2 (6 bases). The CDR3 has 13 residues. Deletions cut 10 bases from V and 2 bases from J, with 15 bases between. CDR1 and CDR2 (germline): MNHEY, SVGAGI.

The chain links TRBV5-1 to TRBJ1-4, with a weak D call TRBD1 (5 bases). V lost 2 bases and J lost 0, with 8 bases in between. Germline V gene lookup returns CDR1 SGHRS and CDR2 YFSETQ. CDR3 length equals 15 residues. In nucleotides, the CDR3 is TGCGCCAGCAGCTTTGGGGGTACAACTAATGAAAAACTGTTTTTT. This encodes CASSFGGTTNEKLFF.

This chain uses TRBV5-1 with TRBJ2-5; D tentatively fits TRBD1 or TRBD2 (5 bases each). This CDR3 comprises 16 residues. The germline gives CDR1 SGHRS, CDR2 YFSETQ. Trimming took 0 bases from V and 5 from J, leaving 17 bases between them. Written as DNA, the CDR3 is TGCGCCAGCAGCTTGGCCCTGGGGGTCGGTAGGGAGACCCAGTACTTC. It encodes CASSLALGVGRETQYF.

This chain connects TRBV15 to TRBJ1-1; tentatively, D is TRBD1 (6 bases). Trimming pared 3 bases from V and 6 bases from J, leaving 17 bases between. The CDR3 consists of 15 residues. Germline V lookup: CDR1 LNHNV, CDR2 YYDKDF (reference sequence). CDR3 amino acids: CATSSYRTAISEAFF. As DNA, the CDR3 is TGTGCCACCAGCAGCTACCGGACAGCGATCTCTGAAGCTTTCTTT.

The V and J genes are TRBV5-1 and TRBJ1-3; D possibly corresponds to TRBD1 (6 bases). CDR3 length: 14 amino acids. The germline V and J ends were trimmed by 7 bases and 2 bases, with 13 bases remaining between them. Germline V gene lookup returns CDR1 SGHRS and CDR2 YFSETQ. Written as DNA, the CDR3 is TGCGCCAGCTCAACAGGGAAAACTGGAAACACCATATATTTT. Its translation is CASSTGKTGNTIYF.

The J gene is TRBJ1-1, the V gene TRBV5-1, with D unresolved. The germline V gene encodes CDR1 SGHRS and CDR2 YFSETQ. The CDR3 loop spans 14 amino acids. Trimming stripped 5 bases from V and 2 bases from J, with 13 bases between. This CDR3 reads CASRPDSPNTEAFF. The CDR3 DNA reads TGCGCCAGCAGACCCGACTCCCCCAACACTGAAGCTTTCTTT.

The DNA of the CDR3 is TGTGCCAGCAGCTTAGGTGCAGGCGCGAGCTCTGGGGCCAACGTCCTGACTTTC. Translated: CASSLGAGASSGANVLTF. The chain carries TRBV11-1 and TRBJ2-6; D remains unclear. V gave up 1 base and J gave up 0 bases, with 13 bases separating them. This CDR3 region has 18 residues. Germline CDR1 reads SGHAT; CDR2 reads FQDESV (reference sequence).

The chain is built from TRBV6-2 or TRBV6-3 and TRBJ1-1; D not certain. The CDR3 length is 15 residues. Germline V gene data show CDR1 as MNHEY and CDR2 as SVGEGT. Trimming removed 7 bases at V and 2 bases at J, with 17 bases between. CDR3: CASTGRRQANTEAFF. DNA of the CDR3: TGTGCCAGCACGGGCCGCAGGCAGGCAAACACTGAAGCTTTCTTT.